The clone carrying this T cell receptor (beta chain) was recorded a few times. This sample stems from a study of blood T cell repertoires in COVID-19. Study information: The study drew acute and convalescent COVID-19 samples from the United States, Italy and Spain.

TCRdb's copy holds only in-frame clones and misses some; the assay was immunoSEQ multiplex PCR. The sample has some 270,000 clones; roughly nine tenths are singletons. This TCR was sampled from a woman aged 40 to 49 who had recovered from COVID-19. Sequenced: peripheral blood.

The chain's CDR3 is CASSRSVNEQFF. CDR3 nucleotides: TGTGCCAGCTCACGTAGTGTCAATGAGCAGTTCTTC. The chain links TRBV18 to TRBJ2-1, with unresolved D. The CDR3 has 12 amino acids. The ends were cut back, 4 bases at V and 6 bases at J, with 7 bases in the middle. Germline lookup yields CDR1 KGHSH and CDR2 LQKENI.